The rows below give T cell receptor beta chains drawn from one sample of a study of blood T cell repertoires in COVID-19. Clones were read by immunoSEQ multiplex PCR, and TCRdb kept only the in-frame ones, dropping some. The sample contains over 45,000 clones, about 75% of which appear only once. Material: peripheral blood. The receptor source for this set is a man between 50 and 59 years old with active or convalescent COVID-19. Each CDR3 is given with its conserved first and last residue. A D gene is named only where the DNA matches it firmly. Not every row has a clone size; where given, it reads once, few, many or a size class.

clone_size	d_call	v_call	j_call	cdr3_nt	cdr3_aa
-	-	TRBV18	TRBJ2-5	TGTGCCAGCTCCCCCGACAGAGTTCAAGAGACCCAGTACTTC	CASSPDRVQETQYF
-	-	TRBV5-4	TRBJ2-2	TGTGCCAGCAGCATCCCATTTGCGGGCACCGGGGAGCTGTTTTTT	CASSIPFAGTGELFF
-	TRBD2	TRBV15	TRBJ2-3	TGTGCCACCAGCACCCTTCGCAGCGGGAGGGGAGATACGCAGTATTTT	CATSTLRSGRGDTQYF
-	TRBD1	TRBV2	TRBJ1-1	TGTGCCAGCAGGCAGGACAGGGTAAACACTGAAGCTTTCTTT	CASRQDRVNTEAFF
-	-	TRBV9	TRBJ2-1	TGTGCCAGCAGCGTAGACGGGAAATCCTACAATGAGCAGTTCTTC	CASSVDGKSYNEQFF
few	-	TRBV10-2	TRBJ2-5	TGCGCCAGCAGTGAGAGCGTAGGGACCCAGTACTTC	CASSESVGTQYF
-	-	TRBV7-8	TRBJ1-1	TGTGCCAGCAGCTCCCAAGGAGGGCTGGGTGAAGCTTTCTTT	CASSSQGGLGEAFF
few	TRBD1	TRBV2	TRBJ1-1	TGTGCCAGCAGTGCACAGGGGCGGGCTTTCTTT	CASSAQGRAFF
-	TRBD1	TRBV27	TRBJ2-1	TGTGCCAGCAGCCCGACAGGGGAAGGGGAGCAGTTCTTC	CASSPTGEGEQFF
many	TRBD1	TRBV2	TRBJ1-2	TGTGCCAGCAGTGAAGGCAGGGGGATAAACTATGGCTACACCTTC	CASSEGRGINYGYTF
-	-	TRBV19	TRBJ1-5	TGTGCCAGTAGCAGGGGAGTTCTGGGCAATCAGCCCCAGCATTTT	CASSRGVLGNQPQHF
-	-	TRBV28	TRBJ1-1	TGTGCCACCCGGTTCGCTGAAGCTTTCTTT	CATRFAEAFF
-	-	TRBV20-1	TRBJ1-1	TGCAGTGGCAGGGGGAACACTGAAGCTTTCTTT	CSGRGNTEAFF
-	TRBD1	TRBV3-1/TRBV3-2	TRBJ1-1	TGTGCCAGCACCAGACAGGGTGGGAACACTGAAGCTTTCTTT	CASTRQGGNTEAFF
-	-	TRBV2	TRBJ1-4	TGTGCCAGCAGTTTGGCGCCAGGGTGGACTAATGAAAAACTGTTTTTT	CASSLAPGWTNEKLFF
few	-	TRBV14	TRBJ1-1	TGTGCCAGCAGCCAAGATCTTGGTCCAGGAAAGAACACTGAAGCTTTCTTT	CASSQDLGPGKNTEAFF
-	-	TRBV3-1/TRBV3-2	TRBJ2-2	TGTGCCAGCAGCCACGAGGGGGGGCGGAACACCGGGGAGCTGTTTTTT	CASSHEGGRNTGELFF
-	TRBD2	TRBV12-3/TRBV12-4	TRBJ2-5	TGTGCCAGCACTAGCGGGGTGGGTGAGACCCAGTACTTC	CASTSGVGETQYF
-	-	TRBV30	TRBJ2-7	TGTGCCTGGAGTACTTTAGCATACGAGCAGTACTTC	CAWSTLAYEQYF
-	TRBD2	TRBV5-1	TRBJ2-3	TGCGCCAGCAGCTTGGACGGGAGGTTGGGAGATACGCAGTATTTT	CASSLDGRLGDTQYF
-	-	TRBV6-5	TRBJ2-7	TGTGCCACCTATGGAGACGGTTCCTACGAGCAGTACTTC	CATYGDGSYEQYF
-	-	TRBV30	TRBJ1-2	TGTGCCTGGAGTCCTCGAGGCGGCTACTATGGCTACACCTTC	CAWSPRGGYYGYTF
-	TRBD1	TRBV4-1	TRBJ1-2	TGCGCCAGCAGCCAAGAGCGCGGCAGGGGGCGCGGGGGCTACACCTTC	CASSQERGRGRGGYTF